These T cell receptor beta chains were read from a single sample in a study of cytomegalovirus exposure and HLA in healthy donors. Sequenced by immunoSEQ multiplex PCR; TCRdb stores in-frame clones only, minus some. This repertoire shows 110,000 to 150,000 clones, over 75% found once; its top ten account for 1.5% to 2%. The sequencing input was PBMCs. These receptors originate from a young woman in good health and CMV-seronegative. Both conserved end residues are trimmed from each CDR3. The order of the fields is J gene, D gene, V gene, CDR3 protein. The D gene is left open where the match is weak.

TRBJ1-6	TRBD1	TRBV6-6	ASSYPGGDNSPLH
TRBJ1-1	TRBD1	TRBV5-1	ASSQWTGNTEAF
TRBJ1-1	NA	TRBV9	ASSVGIGADTEAF
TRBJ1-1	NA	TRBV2	ASSPGTPEAF
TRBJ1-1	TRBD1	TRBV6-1	ASRTTGVNTEAF
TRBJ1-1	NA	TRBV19	ASSIETRGTEAF
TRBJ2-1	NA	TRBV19	ASSMRQDLYNEQF
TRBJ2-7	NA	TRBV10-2	ATQGRGPIYEQY
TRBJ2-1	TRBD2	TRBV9	ASLTSGGANEQF
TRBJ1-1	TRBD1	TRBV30	AWWAARGRGTEAF
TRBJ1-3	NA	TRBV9	ASSQSGNGNTIY
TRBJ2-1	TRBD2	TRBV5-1	ASSLGLDFYNEQF
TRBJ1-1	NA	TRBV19	ASSISGNTEAF
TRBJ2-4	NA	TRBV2	ASEKLGGVAAKNIQY
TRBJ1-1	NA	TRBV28	ASTTRVTEAF
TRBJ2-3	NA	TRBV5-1	ASRGADTQY
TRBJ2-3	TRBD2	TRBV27	ASSLYSGGFTDTQY
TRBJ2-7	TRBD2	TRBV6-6	ASSISGGSYEQY
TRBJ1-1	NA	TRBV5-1	ASSFDTLRAGEAF
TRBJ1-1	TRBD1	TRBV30	ACTRAGTANTEAF
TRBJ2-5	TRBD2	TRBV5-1	ASSPRTSGGAKTQY
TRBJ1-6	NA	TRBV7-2	ASSQTYTSPLH
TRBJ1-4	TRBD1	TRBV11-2	ASSLATGHTNEKLF
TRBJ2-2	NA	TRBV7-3	ASSLSGGDTGELF
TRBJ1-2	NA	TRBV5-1	ASSSGGIGYGYT